This note documents a single T cell receptor (beta chain) sequence. This sample is part of a study of blood T cell repertoires in COVID-19. Turning to the study itself: From T cells, B-cell-depleted T cells, or PBMCs came the material, which was cDNA or gDNA.

TCRdb's table, derived via immunoSEQ multiplex PCR, lists solely in-frame clones and lacks some. This sample has around 77,000 clones; around 83% occur once, and the top ten carry 6.5% to 7.5%. Germline V lookup: CDR1 ENHRY, CDR2 SYGVKD. V lost 2 bases, J lost 0 bases, and 11 bases lay in between. The CDR3 is 16 amino acids. The receptor was isolated from a man aged 25 to 45 with COVID-19, enrolled during active disease. Sequenced: peripheral blood. The genes are TRBV10-3 and TRBJ1-5; D uncertain. The DNA of the CDR3 is TGTGCCATCAGTGAGATAGCAATCTATAGCAATCAGCCCCAGCATTTT. It specifies CAISEIAIYSNQPQHF.